This T cell receptor (beta chain) was captured by sequencing in a study of T cells in Graves' hyperthyroidism and ophthalmopathy. Germline V lookup: CDR1 MDHEN, CDR2 SYDVKM. Trimming shortened V by 6 bases and J by 8 bases, and 13 bases separated the two germline ends. The CDR3 spans 13 residues. This clonotype was counted a few times. Amplification yielded TCR beta CDR3 regions, with RNA transcripts as the source. HTBI primers were employed in a first-round RT-PCR of the TCR CDR3. Using its own MiXCR run on the multiplex PCR reads, TCRdb lists one record per CDR3 protein. This table has 450,000 to 700,000 distinct CDR3 sequences, 46% appearing once.

This receptor was identified in an adult woman with Graves' disease, either hyperthyroidism or ophthalmopathy (not recorded which). The specimen sequenced was peripheral blood or thyroid tissue (not recorded which). The V and J genes are TRBV28 and TRBJ1-4, with D possibly TRBD1 on 5 matching bases. CDR3 in DNA: TGTGCCAGCAGATTTCAGGGTGGCGAAAAACTGTTTTTT. This encodes CASRFQGGEKLFF. Variable domain in full (rest from reference TRBV28 and TRBJ1-4): DVKVTQSSRYLVKRTGEKVFLECVQDMDHENMFWYRQDPGLGLRLIYFSYDVKMKEKGDIPEGYSVSREKKERFSLILESASTNQTSMYLCASRFQGGEKLFFGSGTQLSVL.